The 4 T cell receptor beta chains in this list originate from one sample, sequenced in a study of cytomegalovirus exposure and HLA in healthy donors. PCR used 60 Vbeta primers and 13 Jbeta primers. The assay was immunoSEQ multiplex PCR, and TCRdb's table has in-frame clones only and misses some. The sample has about 180,000 clones; roughly 80% are singletons. Sample: PBMCs. The receptors derive from a man in his 60s in good health and CMV-seronegative.

To note about this clone: The junction differs from germline at one of its ends, possibly a read error. The rearrangement links TRBV5-1 to TRBJ1-6; 9 bases are a match to TRBD1. CDR1 is SGHRS, CDR2 YFSETQ, per germline. This CDR3 has 16 residues. CDR3 sequence: CASSLEPGQGVSPLNF. The CDR3 DNA follows: TGCGCCAGCAGCTTGGAACCGGGACAGGGAGTGTCACCCCTCAACTTT.

The chain links TRBV5-1 to TRBJ2-7; 9 positions agree with TRBD2. The CDR3 loop spans 16 amino acids. The V segment lost 0 bases and the J segment 1 base; nucleotides outside the gene matches: 5. The germline gives CDR1 SGHRS, CDR2 YFSETQ. The CDR3 nucleotides read TGCGCCAGCAGCTTGGTGACTAGCGGCCCTTCCTACGAGCAGTACTTC. Its protein is CASSLVTSGPSYEQYF.

The chain is built from TRBV19 and TRBJ2-6; D is possibly TRBD1 (5 bases). This CDR3 region has 18 residues. Germline CDR1 reads LNHDA; CDR2 reads SQIVND (reference sequence). V was shortened by 4 bases and J by 4 bases, with 20 bases between the two germline ends. DNA for the CDR3: TGTGCCAGTAGTAGATGGCGTAACCAGGGCGGAGGGGCCAACGTCCTGACTTTC. It is translated as CASSRWRNQGGGANVLTF.

The chain carries TRBV29-1 and TRBJ2-2; 8 positions agree with TRBD2. CDR1 is SQVTM and CDR2 is ANQGSEA in the germline V gene. The CDR3 runs 15 residues. After removal of 4 bases from V and 5 bases from J, the junction contained 9 bases not matched to a gene. The CDR3 region has the DNA TGCAGCGTTGGGGGCGGGAGGCCGTTTACCGGGGAGCTGTTTTTT. Protein sequence: CSVGGGRPFTGELFF.